The 25 T cell receptor beta chains below were found in one sample sequenced in a study of T-cell reconstitution after alpha-beta-depleted transplantation in children. TCRbeta library construction was performed incorporating unique molecular identifiers. TCRdb passed the PCR reads through MiXCR, listing each CDR3 protein once. The sample consists of about 58,000 distinct CDR3 sequences, 40% to 55% of them appearing once. Here the sequenced sample was PBMCs, mostly from graft donor cells, taken 360 days after TCRalphabeta/CD19-depleted stem cell transplant. The receptor source for this set is a male patient younger than 18 who had a stem cell transplant for acute lymphoblastic leukemia, so the T cells may come from the graft donor.

The chain carries TRBV12-3 or TRBV12-4 and TRBJ1-1; a possible D gene is TRBD1 (5 bases). V was cut by 7 bases and J by 7 bases, with 22 bases left in between. This CDR3 region has 15 residues. CDR3 loop: CASTSPAREYGEAFF. DNA of the CDR3: TGTGCCAGCACCTCCCCGGCCAGGGAGTATGGTGAAGCTTTCTTT.

The rearrangement joins TRBV5-5 to TRBJ2-5, with 9 nucleotides matching TRBD1. From germline, CDR1 is SGHKS and CDR2 YYEKEE (reference sequence). J lost 2 bases, V lost 5 bases, and 10 bases had no gene match. The CDR3 covers 16 residues. This CDR3 is CASRIGQGKGQETQYF. The CDR3 DNA reads as TGTGCCAGCAGGATCGGACAGGGGAAGGGGCAAGAGACCCAGTACTTC.

The chain is built from TRBV5-1 and TRBJ1-6; no definite D call. The CDR3 runs 12 residues. Trimming took off 5 bases at V and 7 bases at J, with 7 bases between the two ends. Germline CDR1 is SGHRS and CDR2 is YFSETQ. The CDR3 sequence: CASSNGNSPLHF. As DNA, the CDR3 is TGCGCCAGCAGTAACGGGAATTCACCCCTCCACTTT.

This chain connects TRBV7-6 to TRBJ2-7; the D is unclear. Trimming took 5 bases from V and 0 from J, leaving 17 bases between them. Germline V gene data show CDR1 as SGHVS and CDR2 as FNYEAQ. The CDR3 spans 16 residues. This chain's CDR3 is CASSPYITDASYEQYF. DNA for the CDR3: TGTGCCAGCAGCCCTTATATTACTGACGCCTCCTACGAGCAGTACTTC.

CDR3: CASSLDGAQETQYF. The CDR3, as DNA: TGTGCCAGCAGTTTAGACGGGGCCCAAGAGACCCAGTACTTC. The genes are TRBV12-3 or TRBV12-4 and TRBJ2-5, with D tentatively TRBD1 or TRBD2 (5 bases each). V lost 1 base, J lost 1 base, and 7 bases lay in between. This CDR3 has 14 residues.

This chain uses TRBV5-6 with TRBJ2-6; possibly TRBD2 for D (6 bases). CDR1 is SGHDT, CDR2 YYEEEE, per germline. V lost 5 bases to trimming and J lost 2 bases, with 8 bases between them. This CDR3 contains 14 residues. CDR3 loop: CASRWGAGANVLTF. CDR3 sequence (DNA): TGTGCCAGCAGGTGGGGGGCTGGGGCCAACGTCCTGACTTTC.

The V call is TRBV2, the J call TRBJ1-5, with D uncertain. V was pared by 2 bases and J by 2 bases, with 7 bases between. The CDR3 covers 14 residues. Germline loops: CDR1 SNHLY, CDR2 FYNNEI. As DNA, the CDR3 is TGTGCCAGCAGTGAAATGCAGGGCAATCAGCCCCAGCATTTT. The encoded protein is CASSEMQGNQPQHF.

This clonotype was seen a few times. The rearrangement joins TRBV9 to TRBJ2-1; D is perhaps TRBD2 (5 bases). The CDR3 extends over 15 amino acids. V lost 0 bases to trimming and J lost 0 bases, with 7 bases between them. CDR1 and CDR2 from the germline V gene are SGDLS and YYNGEE. Here the CDR3 reads CASSVVGGSYNEQFF. The CDR3 DNA is TGTGCCAGCAGCGTAGTCGGAGGCTCCTACAATGAGCAGTTCTTC.

This clonotype has only a few counts. DNA for the CDR3: TGTGCCAGCAGCCCCAGGAGAGAAGAGACCCAGTACTTC. Protein product: CASSPRREETQYF. The V gene is TRBV9, the J gene TRBJ2-5, with D uncertain. This CDR3 is 13 amino acids long. Germline lookup yields CDR1 SGDLS and CDR2 YYNGEE. V lost 4 bases to trimming and J lost 3 bases, with 10 bases between them.

This clonotype turned up a few times. The chain has TRBV9 and TRBJ2-7, with TRBD2 identical over 13 bases. Germline V gives CDR1 SGDLS, CDR2 YYNGEE. Losses at the gene ends were 3 bases for V and 3 bases for J; bases not matched to a gene: 6. This CDR3 has 16 residues. The CDR3 spells CASSGPGTSGVYEQYF. Here the CDR3 DNA reads TGTGCCAGCAGCGGTCCCGGGACTAGCGGGGTCTACGAGCAGTACTTC.

In its sample, this clonotype was seen a few times. This CDR3 reads CASSARDRGSQTQYF. The DNA for the CDR3 is TGTGCCAGCAGCGCCCGGGACAGGGGGAGCCAGACCCAGTACTTC. The rearrangement joins TRBV7-7 to TRBJ2-5; 11 bases are shared with TRBD1. Trimming cost V 5 bases and J 6 bases; bases outside gene matches: 8. This CDR3 has 15 amino acids. Germline CDR1 reads SSHAT; CDR2 reads FNYEAQ (reference sequence).

The V gene is TRBV7-6, the J gene TRBJ2-7; 7 nucleotides line up with TRBD2. The V gene end was trimmed by 5 bases and the J gene end by 3 bases; junction bases not matched to a gene: 7. Germline CDR1 SGHVS, CDR2 FNYEAQ. This CDR3 has 14 amino acids. The CDR3 DNA sequence: TGTGCCAGCAGCCCGCGGGGGTCAAACTACGAGCAGTACTTC. The encoded protein is CASSPRGSNYEQYF.

The V call is TRBV12-5, the J call TRBJ2-3, with D possibly called TRBD1 or TRBD2 (5 bases each). Germline CDR1 reads LGHNT; CDR2 reads FRNRAP. V lost 0 bases, J lost 3 bases, and 19 bases lay in between. The CDR3 totals 18 residues. The DNA for the CDR3 is TGTGCTAGTGGTTTGGTACCGCCGGGACGGGGACCAACAGATACGCAGTATTTT. It specifies CASGLVPPGRGPTDTQYF.

The genes are TRBV28 and TRBJ2-4; no definite D call. The CDR3 sequence is 15 residues long. V lost 3 bases and J 1 base, leaving 10 bases between the germline ends. The germline CDR1 and CDR2 sequences are MDHEN and SYDVKM. For the CDR3, the DNA is TGTGCCAGCAGTTTCCTTGGTGGGGCCAAAAACATTCAGTACTTC. Protein sequence: CASSFLGGAKNIQYF.

The chain is built from TRBV29-1 and TRBJ2-1, with D maybe TRBD1 (5 bases). V was pared by 1 base and J by 0 bases, with 7 bases between. CDR1 is SQVTM and CDR2 is ANQGSEA in the germline V gene. The CDR3 length is 14 residues. The CDR3 loop reads CSVEGGLSYNEQFF. In DNA form, the CDR3 reads TGCAGCGTTGAAGGGGGCCTCTCCTACAATGAGCAGTTCTTC.

This rearrangement joins TRBV20-1 to TRBJ2-2, with D maybe TRBD1 (5 bases). CDR1 and CDR2 from the germline V gene are DFQATT and SNEGSKA (reference sequence). The CDR3 spans 13 residues. Deletions cut 7 bases from V and 4 bases from J, with 13 bases between. CDR3 bases: TGCAGTGGCTTAGGGGCAACCACCGGGGAGCTGTTTTTT. Protein sequence: CSGLGATTGELFF.

The V gene is TRBV7-2, the J gene TRBJ2-1, with TRBD1 matching over 9 bases. The germline CDR1 and CDR2 sequences are SGHTA and FQGNSA. V lost 8 bases, J lost 5 bases, and 4 bases stayed unmatched. The CDR3 sequence is 13 residues long. The CDR3 nucleotides read TGTGCCAGCCGGGACAGGGCTGACAATGAGCAGTTCTTC. Encoded protein: CASRDRADNEQFF.

The chain links TRBV11-2 to TRBJ2-3, with 7 bases identical to TRBD2. The CDR3 totals 14 residues. Germline CDR1 SGHAT, CDR2 FQNNGV. The J segment lost 6 bases and the V segment lost 4 bases, leaving 7 bases of the junction unmatched. CDR3 in amino acids: CASSYRTRADTQYF. Here the CDR3 DNA reads TGTGCCAGCAGCTATCGGACTAGGGCCGATACGCAGTATTTT.

V and J are TRBV5-1 and TRBJ2-7; 8 bases map to TRBD1. From germline, CDR1 is SGHRS and CDR2 YFSETQ. The CDR3 consists of 16 residues. The J segment lost 4 bases and the V segment lost 0 bases, leaving 9 bases of the junction unmatched. CDR3 sequence: CASSLVAGGAEYEQYF. The CDR3, as DNA: TGCGCCAGCAGCTTGGTGGCAGGGGGCGCGGAGTACGAGCAGTACTTC.

The chain links TRBV21-1 to TRBJ2-7; the listed D gene, TRBD1, was not tested against the DNA. TRBV21-1 is a documented pseudogene. The CDR3 consists of 13 residues. The CDR3 DNA sequence: TGTGCCAGCAGCGGACAGGGGGGATGGGAGCAGTACTTC. Protein: CASSGQGGWEQYF.

A remark on this clonotype: One junction end disagrees with the germline gene, perhaps due to a read error. This sequence joins TRBV7-3 and TRBJ2-2; perhaps TRBD2 as D (6 bases). The CDR3 is 15 residues long. Germline CDR1 reads SGHTA; CDR2 reads FQGTGA. CDR3 sequence reads: CASSLTGDNTGELFF. For the CDR3, the DNA is TGTGCCAGCAGCCTAACGGGGGACAACACCGGGGAGCTGTTTTTT.

CDR3 loop: CASTDVYTGELFF. DNA for the CDR3: TGTGCCAGCACGGACGTCTACACCGGGGAGCTGTTTTTT. The rearrangement uses TRBV12-3 or TRBV12-4 and TRBJ2-2; D gene ambiguous. V was trimmed by 7 bases and J by 3 bases, leaving 9 bases between them. The CDR3 loop spans 13 amino acids.

The chain recombines TRBV11-2 with TRBJ2-3; TRBD2 matches at 12 bases. The trim removed 4 bases at V and 3 bases at J, leaving 8 bases unmatched. The germline V gene has CDR1 SGHAT and CDR2 FQNNGV. This CDR3 spans 17 amino acids. CDR3 nucleotides: TGTGCCAGCAGCTCTAGACGGACTAGCGGGGCGACAGATACGCAGTATTTT. As protein: CASSSRRTSGATDTQYF.

The J gene is TRBJ2-2, the V gene TRBV15; the match to TRBD2 covers 7 bases. Germline V lookup: CDR1 LNHNV, CDR2 YYDKDF (reference sequence). The CDR3 totals 15 residues. V lost 5 bases, J lost 0 bases, and 3 bases stayed unmatched. CDR3 sequence reads: CATSGTSANTGELFF. The CDR3 nucleotides read TGTGCCACCAGCGGAACTAGCGCGAACACCGGGGAGCTGTTTTTT.

As regards this clonotype: A read error may account for a junction end that differs from germline. The chain is built from TRBV2 and TRBJ2-2; D may be TRBD1 or TRBD2 (5 bases each). Germline V gene lookup returns CDR1 SNHLY and CDR2 FYNNEI. The CDR3 is 13 amino acids. The DNA of the CDR3 is TGTGCCAGCAAGTCCGAGAACACCGGGGACCTGTTTTTT. Its protein product is CASKSENTGDLFF.